The subject of this entry is one T cell receptor beta chain. Sequencing used immunoSEQ multiplex PCR; TCRdb keeps in-frame clones, though not all of them. The data show about 200,000 clones, roughly 90% seen once. This record belongs to a study of blood T cell repertoires in COVID-19. CDR3 length: 13 residues. The germline gives CDR1 SGHTA, CDR2 FQGTGA. Trimming removed 5 bases at V and 9 bases at J, with 14 bases between. Input material: peripheral blood. The V gene is TRBV7-3, the J gene TRBJ2-1, with D possibly TRBD2 on 5 matching bases. The TCR comes from a man aged 45-65 years with acute or convalescent COVID-19. The CDR3 region is CASSQDSFGEQFF. The CDR3 nucleotides are TGTGCCAGCAGCCAGGACTCTTTCGGTGAGCAGTTCTTC. Together with reference TRBV7-3 and TRBJ2-1, the CDR3 gives the full variable domain: GAGVSQTPSNKVTEKGKYVELRCDPISGHTALYWYRQSLGQGPEFLIYFQGTGAADDSGLPNDRFFAVRPEGSVSTLKIQRTERGDSAVYLCASSQDSFGEQFFGPGTRLTVL.